These 15 T cell receptor beta chains originate from one sample sequenced in a study of blood T cell repertoires in COVID-19. Clones were sequenced by immunoSEQ multiplex PCR, and TCRdb holds only the in-frame ones, with some missing. The sample includes 30,000 to 45,000 clones, more than 65% seen only once; the top ten take around 32%. Material: peripheral blood. The source is a man older than 75 with active or convalescent COVID-19.

The gene calls are TRBV5-1 and TRBJ1-4; D perhaps matches TRBD1 (5 bases). Trimming stripped 3 bases from V and 3 bases from J, with 15 bases between. The length of the CDR3 is 16 residues. CDR1 SGHRS and CDR2 YFSETQ come from the germline V gene. CDR3 protein: CASSSLGGTANEKLFF. CDR3 coding DNA: TGCGCCAGCAGCTCCCTGGGGGGAACAGCTAATGAAAAACTGTTTTTT.

This chain uses TRBV7-8 with TRBJ2-7, with D unclear. The V end lost 0 bases, the J end lost 0 bases, and 6 bases lay between the germline ends. The CDR3 has 14 residues. The V gene's germline CDR1 is SGHVS and CDR2 FQNEAQ. The CDR3 nucleotides read TGTGCCAGCAGCTTAGCTCCCAACTCCTACGAGCAGTACTTC. Protein sequence: CASSLAPNSYEQYF.

The CDR3 DNA reads TGTGCCAGCAGCTACACCCCCGGGACTAGCGGCGTCGAGCAGTACTTC. It is translated as CASSYTPGTSGVEQYF. This sequence joins TRBV3-1 (or the pseudogene TRBV3-2) and TRBJ2-7; 11 nucleotides align to TRBD2. Trimming at V came to 5 bases and at J to 6 bases, leaving 12 bases not matched to a gene. Germline lookup yields CDR1 LGHDT and CDR2 YNNKEL (reference sequence). CDR3 length: 16 residues.

The chain uses TRBV27 and TRBJ2-5; no clear D. From germline, CDR1 is MNHEY and CDR2 SMNVEV (reference sequence). This CDR3 comprises 13 residues. Trimming cost V 6 bases and J 1 base, with 9 bases left between them. The CDR3 nucleotides are TGTGCCAGCAGCACCTACCTCCAAGAGACCCAGTACTTC. It codes for CASSTYLQETQYF.

This clone appeared once. CDR3 in DNA: TGTGCCAGCAGTTTACGGGGGACAGGCTATGGCTACACCTTC. Its protein product is CASSLRGTGYGYTF. This chain joins TRBV27 and TRBJ1-2; 8 nucleotides match TRBD1. With 2 bases clipped from V and 4 bases from J, the junction kept 3 bases outside the gene matches. The germline V gene has CDR1 MNHEY and CDR2 SMNVEV (reference sequence). CDR3 length equals 14 residues.

The chain combines TRBV9 with TRBJ2-2, with D uncertain. The CDR3 contains 16 residues. In germline, CDR1 is SGDLS, CDR2 YYNGEE. Trimming pared 0 bases from V and 5 bases from J, leaving 14 bases between. The DNA for the CDR3 is TGTGCCAGCAGCGTAGAACCCCTTACGCGGACCGGGGAGCTGTTTTTT. Translating gives CASSVEPLTRTGELFF.

CDR3 in amino acids: CSARQVAGYTF. The DNA of the CDR3 is TGCAGTGCTAGACAGGTGGCTGGCTACACCTTC. The rearrangement joins TRBV20-1 to TRBJ1-2; D unclear. Trimming stripped 2 bases from V and 7 bases from J, with 8 bases between. Per the germline V gene, CDR1 is DFQATT and CDR2 is SNEGSKA (reference sequence). The CDR3 sequence is 11 residues long.

The chain links TRBV2 to TRBJ2-2, with a tentative D call TRBD2 (5 bases). CDR3 length: 16 residues. With 5 bases removed from V and 5 bases from J, the gap between germline ends came to 18 bases. Germline V gene data show CDR1 as SNHLY and CDR2 as FYNNEI. The CDR3 region has the DNA TGTGCCAGCAGTTTAGACCGGACTCTGGGAACCGGGGAGCTGTTTTTT. Encoded protein: CASSLDRTLGTGELFF. Combining the CDR3 with reference TRBV2 and TRBJ2-2 gives the whole variable domain EPEVTQTPSHQVTQMGQEVILRCVPISNHLYFYWYRQILGQKVEFLVSFYNNEISEKSEIFDDQFSVERPDGSNFTLKIRSTKLEDSAMYFCASSLDRTLGTGELFFGEGSRLTVL.

The chain couples TRBV18 to TRBJ2-7; 7 bases align to TRBD2. Germline CDR1 is KGHSH and CDR2 is LQKENI. V lost 6 bases, J lost 1 base, and 9 bases stayed unmatched. The CDR3 spans 15 residues. The CDR3 reads CASSNGGSLSYEQYF. The CDR3 DNA follows: TGTGCCAGCTCTAATGGCGGGAGCCTATCCTACGAGCAGTACTTC.

The chain couples TRBV4-1 to TRBJ2-7; 8 nucleotides align to TRBD2. The V gene end was trimmed by 4 bases and the J gene end by 4 bases; junction bases not matched to a gene: 12. Germline V CDR1 and CDR2: MGHRA, YSYEKL. The CDR3 length is 16 residues. For the CDR3, the DNA is TGCGCCAGCAGCCCGACTTTGAACGGGGGGGCTTACGAGCAGTACTTC. Protein: CASSPTLNGGAYEQYF.

This rearrangement joins TRBV19 to TRBJ2-1, with a tentative D call TRBD2 (5 bases). This CDR3 spans 18 amino acids. CDR1 is LNHDA and CDR2 is SQIVND in the germline V gene (reference sequence). Trimming removed 5 bases at V and 0 bases at J, with 20 bases between. The CDR3 loop is CASSLGPKRTFSYNEQFF. The DNA for the CDR3 is TGTGCCAGTAGTCTAGGACCTAAACGGACTTTCTCCTACAATGAGCAGTTCTTC. Drawing the rest from reference TRBV19 and TRBJ2-1, the complete variable domain is DGGITQSPKYLFRKEGQNVTLSCEQNLNHDAMYWYRQDPGQGLRLIYYSQIVNDFQKGDIAEGYSVSREKKESFPLTVTSAQKNPTAFYLCASSLGPKRTFSYNEQFFGPGTRLTVL.

This clone is a singleton in its sample. This sequence joins TRBV7-3 and TRBJ1-6; 10 bases map to TRBD1. Per the germline V gene, CDR1 is SGHTA and CDR2 is FQGTGA. The CDR3 is made up of 17 amino acids. The V gene end was trimmed by 2 bases and the J gene end by 8 bases; junction bases not matched to a gene: 9. The CDR3 sequence is CASSLFAPGQGDSPLHF. In nucleotides, the CDR3 is TGTGCCAGCAGCTTATTCGCCCCCGGACAGGGGGATTCACCCCTCCACTTT.

The chain couples TRBV29-1 to TRBJ2-1, with 7 nucleotides matching TRBD1. Trimming removed 8 bases from V and 5 bases from J; junction bases left unmatched: 9. The CDR3 covers 13 residues. The germline gives CDR1 SQVTM, CDR2 ANQGSEA. This CDR3 reads CSFSGQAHNEQFF. DNA for the CDR3: TGCAGCTTCTCAGGACAGGCCCACAATGAGCAGTTCTTC.

This clone showed up just a few times. V and J are TRBV19 and TRBJ1-6, with TRBD1 matching over 7 bases. The CDR3 extends over 13 amino acids. Germline values: CDR1 LNHDA, CDR2 SQIVND (reference sequence). Trimming took 10 bases from V and 7 from J; bases not matched to a gene: 7. The CDR3 DNA is TGTGCCACCAAACCGGGACAGAATTCACCCCTCCACTTT. Translated, it gives CATKPGQNSPLHF. The full variable domain, rest sourced from reference TRBV19 and TRBJ1-6, is DGGITQSPKYLFRKEGQNVTLSCEQNLNHDAMYWYRQDPGQGLRLIYYSQIVNDFQKGDIAEGYSVSREKKESFPLTVTSAQKNPTAFYLCATKPGQNSPLHFGNGTRLTVT.

J is TRBJ1-2 and V is TRBV27; 9 bases match TRBD1. The germline V gene has CDR1 MNHEY and CDR2 SMNVEV (reference sequence). This CDR3 has 15 amino acids. Unmatched junction bases numbered 7, after V lost 5 bases and J lost 3 bases. This CDR3 reads CASSIRQGVDYGYTF. CDR3 coding DNA: TGTGCCAGCAGTATAAGACAGGGGGTCGACTATGGCTACACCTTC.